The 31 T cell receptor beta chains given below trace back to one sample, sequenced in a study of blood T cell repertoires in COVID-19. This table comes from immunoSEQ multiplex PCR, and its TCRdb copy is limited to in-frame clones, with some not included. Among 70,000 or so clones listed, just over 90% were seen once. The sequenced sample was peripheral blood. The receptors were gathered from a young woman with acute or convalescent COVID-19.

This clone has only one observation. The chain uses TRBV19 and TRBJ1-2, with 11 bases that match TRBD1. With 2 bases clipped from V and 4 bases from J, the junction kept 9 bases outside the gene matches. The CDR3 has 17 residues. From germline, CDR1 is LNHDA and CDR2 SQIVND (reference sequence). CDR3: CASSIRGTGTGGYGYTF. The DNA for the CDR3 is TGTGCCAGTAGTATAAGGGGGACCGGGACAGGGGGCTATGGCTACACCTTC.

The V gene is TRBV24-1, the J gene TRBJ2-1; 11 nucleotides match TRBD2. Germline V gene sequence: CDR1 KGHDR, CDR2 SFDVKD. The CDR3 is 18 amino acids. Trimming removed 5 bases from V and 5 bases from J; junction bases left unmatched: 13. The CDR3 sequence is CATSAGTSGSGFDNEQFF. CDR3 nucleotide sequence: TGTGCCACCAGTGCCGGGACTAGCGGTAGTGGGTTCGACAATGAGCAGTTCTTC.

The chain employs TRBV19 and TRBJ2-3; TRBD1 matches at 9 bases. Trimming cost V 3 bases and J 3 bases; bases outside gene matches: 1. From germline, CDR1 is LNHDA and CDR2 SQIVND (reference sequence). This CDR3 comprises 14 residues. As DNA, the CDR3 is TGTGCCAGTAGTATCGGACAGGGGACAGATACGCAGTATTTT. It translates to CASSIGQGTDTQYF.

This chain links TRBV5-8 with TRBJ2-3; 9 bases fit TRBD2. CDR3 length: 17 residues. In germline, CDR1 is SGHTS, CDR2 YDEGEE. The V segment lost 0 bases and the J segment 0 bases; nucleotides outside the gene matches: 5. Here the CDR3 reads CASSLAASGTSTDTQYF. CDR3 DNA: TGTGCCAGCAGCTTGGCCGCTAGCGGGACTAGCACAGATACGCAGTATTTT.

The rearrangement links TRBV28 to TRBJ1-5, with TRBD1 as a possible D gene (6 bases). This CDR3 has 14 residues. Germline assignment: CDR1 MDHEN and CDR2 SYDVKM. V lost 8 bases and J lost 6, with 17 bases in between. CDR3 coding DNA: TGTGCCAGCCGATCCAGGGGAGGGGTTCAGCCCCAGCATTTT. Translating it yields CASRSRGGVQPQHF.

V usage is TRBV6-2 or TRBV6-3 and J usage is TRBJ1-4, with D uncertain. The CDR3 length is 17 residues. CDR1 and CDR2 (germline): MNHEY, SVGEGT. V lost 0 bases and J lost 0, with 11 bases in between. CDR3 protein: CASSYSYKEATNEKLFF. The CDR3 DNA sequence: TGTGCCAGCAGTTACTCATACAAAGAAGCAACTAATGAAAAACTGTTTTTT.

The CDR3 protein is CASSPRGSGGSYEQYF. The CDR3 DNA reads as TGTGCCAGCAGTCCCCGGGGCTCCGGGGGCTCCTACGAGCAGTACTTC. This rearrangement joins TRBV27 to TRBJ2-7, with D tentatively TRBD2 (6 bases). The CDR3 sequence is 16 residues long. Trimming took off 5 bases at V and 0 bases at J, with 17 bases between the two ends. Germline V gene data show CDR1 as MNHEY and CDR2 as SMNVEV (reference sequence).

The V and J genes are TRBV5-6 and TRBJ1-5; D gene uncertain. The CDR3 length is 12 residues. The germline CDR1 and CDR2 sequences are SGHDT and YYEEEE. V lost 3 bases to trimming and J lost 5 bases, with 6 bases between them. The CDR3 coding sequence is TGTGCCAGCAGCTCTGGGCATCAGCCCCAGCATTTT. Protein product: CASSSGHQPQHF.

The chain has TRBV18 and TRBJ2-3; perhaps TRBD1 as D (5 bases). Deletions cut 2 bases from V and 4 bases from J, with 7 bases between. This CDR3 has 13 residues. From germline, CDR1 is KGHSH and CDR2 LQKENI. CDR3 region: CASSPGAADTQYF. CDR3 in DNA: TGTGCCAGCTCACCAGGGGCAGCAGATACGCAGTATTTT.

J is TRBJ2-5 and V is TRBV28; D might be TRBD1 (6 bases). Germline V CDR1 and CDR2: MDHEN, SYDVKM. V was clipped by 3 bases and J by 4 bases, with 9 bases between them. The CDR3 covers 13 residues. CDR3 coding DNA: TGTGCCAGCAGTTTTCTGGGGGCAGAGACCCAGTACTTC. Its protein is CASSFLGAETQYF.

The rearrangement joins TRBV4-1 to TRBJ2-7; 8 nucleotides line up with TRBD2. With V trimmed by 0 bases and J by 12 bases, 16 bases remained unmatched. Germline V gene data show CDR1 as MGHRA and CDR2 as YSYEKL. The CDR3 runs 16 residues. The CDR3 loop reads CASSQDTLYEREPSYF. The CDR3 region has the DNA TGCGCCAGCAGCCAAGATACCCTATACGAGCGGGAGCCTTCGTACTTC.

The chain couples TRBV5-1 to TRBJ2-5; 8 nucleotides line up with TRBD2. Per germline, CDR1 SGHRS and CDR2 YFSETQ. There are 16 residues in the CDR3. Trimming took 3 bases from V and 2 from J; bases not matched to a gene: 9. The CDR3 coding sequence is TGCGCCAGCAGCTGGGTAGCGGGGTCCCCTCAAGAGACCCAGTACTTC. Protein product: CASSWVAGSPQETQYF. Combining the CDR3 with reference TRBV5-1 and TRBJ2-5 gives the whole variable domain KAGVTQTPRYLIKTRGQQVTLSCSPISGHRSVSWYQQTPGQGLQFLFEYFSETQRNKGNFPGRFSGRQFSNSRSEMNVSTLELGDSALYLCASSWVAGSPQETQYFGPGTRLLVL.

This chain links TRBV2 with TRBJ2-7; 8 positions agree with TRBD2. Germline loops: CDR1 SNHLY, CDR2 FYNNEI. The CDR3 runs to 15 residues. V was pared by 7 bases and J by 2 bases, with 10 bases of the junction left unmatched. The CDR3 region has the DNA TGTGCCAGCACCCAAGGGACGGGAGGGACCTACGAGCAGTACTTC. Protein sequence: CASTQGTGGTYEQYF.

The chain carries TRBV4-1 and TRBJ2-5; TRBD1 matches 9 bases. Germline assignment: CDR1 MGHRA and CDR2 YSYEKL. The CDR3 length is 14 residues. The J segment lost 7 bases and the V segment lost 0 bases, leaving 3 bases of the junction unmatched. The DNA of the CDR3 is TGCGCCAGCAGCCAAGAGGGACAGGGTGGGACCCAGTACTTC. It translates to CASSQEGQGGTQYF.

V is TRBV7-2 and J is TRBJ2-5; no reliable D call. The germline V gene encodes CDR1 SGHTA and CDR2 FQGNSA. V lost 4 bases to trimming and J lost 1 base, with 7 bases between them. This CDR3 region has 13 residues. This chain's CDR3 is CASSSPVQETQYF. CDR3 nucleotide sequence: TGTGCCAGCAGCTCACCAGTCCAAGAGACCCAGTACTTC.

The table lists this clone with a count of one. V and J are TRBV29-1 and TRBJ1-1; 7 bases agree with TRBD1. Germline CDR1 and CDR2: SQVTM and ANQGSEA. This CDR3 spans 15 amino acids. The ends lost 0 bases at V and 5 bases at J; junction bases unmatched: 9. CDR3 protein: CSVEDRGGQTTEAFF. The CDR3 DNA follows: TGCAGCGTTGAAGATCGTGGGGGACAGACTACTGAAGCTTTCTTT.

The chain uses TRBV19 and TRBJ2-3, with TRBD2 matching over 7 bases. This CDR3 is built from 14 residues. J gave up 7 bases and V 1 base, and 5 bases lay outside the gene matches. Per germline, CDR1 LNHDA and CDR2 SQIVND (reference sequence). This CDR3 is CASSIVGEGNTQYF. The CDR3 DNA follows: TGTGCCAGTAGTATAGTCGGGGAGGGAAATACGCAGTATTTT.

This sequence joins TRBV7-8 and TRBJ1-4, with 7 bases matching TRBD1. V shed 5 bases, J shed 4 bases, and the junction held 7 bases outside the gene matches. Germline loops: CDR1 SGHVS, CDR2 FQNEAQ. This CDR3 region has 15 residues. The CDR3 DNA reads TGTGCCAGCAGCGAAAAAGGGGGCATTAATGAAAAACTGTTTTTT. Translation: CASSEKGGINEKLFF.

The chain carries TRBV18 and TRBJ1-2; TRBD1 might be the D (5 bases). Trimming pared 6 bases from V and 7 bases from J, leaving 12 bases between. CDR1 KGHSH and CDR2 LQKENI come from the germline V gene. The CDR3 runs 12 residues. The CDR3 nucleotides read TGTGCCAGCTCCGGACAAATGAGTGGCTACACCTTC. Translating gives CASSGQMSGYTF.

This clone was detected only once. The chain is built from TRBV5-1 and TRBJ2-3, with a possible D match to TRBD1 (5 bases). Per the germline V gene, CDR1 is SGHRS and CDR2 is YFSETQ. CDR3 length equals 15 residues. The ends were cut back, 4 bases at V and 2 bases at J, with 14 bases in the middle. The CDR3 loop reads CASSIDSPDTDTQYF. The CDR3 DNA sequence: TGCGCCAGCAGCATTGACAGTCCTGACACAGATACGCAGTATTTT.

J is TRBJ2-7 and V is TRBV5-6; TRBD2 matches 8 bases. The CDR3 contains 13 residues. V shed 3 bases and J 5 bases; nucleotides not matched to a gene: 4. Looked up from germline, CDR1 is SGHDT and CDR2 is YYEEEE. The CDR3 DNA sequence: TGTGCCAGCAGCTCGAGCGGGGGAAACGAGCAGTACTTC. It is translated as CASSSSGGNEQYF.

This clone was seen only a few times. The gene calls are TRBV6-1 and TRBJ1-3; 9 bases line up with TRBD1. The trim removed 3 bases at V and 0 bases at J, leaving 3 bases unmatched. The CDR3 totals 16 residues. From germline, CDR1 is MNHNS and CDR2 SASEGT. The CDR3 protein is CASSELTGGSGNTIYF. CDR3 coding DNA: TGTGCCAGCAGTGAGCTGACAGGGGGCTCTGGAAACACCATATATTTT.

CDR3 in amino acids: CASRGQGNQPQHF. In nucleotides, the CDR3 is TGTGCCAGCAGAGGACAGGGCAATCAGCCCCAGCATTTT. The chain uses TRBV12-3 or TRBV12-4 and TRBJ1-5; 7 bases agree with TRBD1. The CDR3 spans 13 residues. The trim removed 6 bases at V and 2 bases at J, leaving 1 base unmatched.

The gene calls are TRBV7-2 and TRBJ1-3; 7 nucleotides match TRBD1. J gave up 1 base and V 5 bases, and 11 bases lay outside the gene matches. Germline V lookup: CDR1 SGHTA, CDR2 FQGNSA. The CDR3 extends over 17 amino acids. The CDR3 bases are TGTGCCAGCAGCGGTCGGGACAGACGTACTTCTGGAAACACCATATATTTT. Its protein product is CASSGRDRRTSGNTIYF.

The rearrangement links TRBV18 to TRBJ2-1, with 9 bases matching TRBD2. Trimming took 3 bases from V and 5 from J; bases not matched to a gene: 11. Per germline, CDR1 KGHSH and CDR2 LQKENI. This CDR3 contains 17 residues. CDR3 protein: CASSPDLLAGTNNEQFF. CDR3 bases: TGTGCCAGCTCACCGGACTTACTAGCGGGCACAAACAATGAGCAGTTCTTC.

The V and J genes are TRBV5-1 and TRBJ2-1; 9 bases are shared with TRBD1. J was trimmed by 4 bases and V by 4 bases; bases with no gene match: 6. CDR1 is SGHRS, CDR2 YFSETQ, per germline. The CDR3 runs 15 residues. The CDR3 region is CASSLGDRVYNEQFF. CDR3 DNA sequence: TGCGCCAGCAGCCTGGGGGACAGGGTATACAATGAGCAGTTCTTC.

The CDR3 DNA follows: TGTGCCAGCAGTGCGTCCCGGGCCCAGCATTTT. It codes for CASSASRAQHF. The chain combines TRBV2 with TRBJ1-5; D remains ambiguous. From germline, CDR1 is SNHLY and CDR2 FYNNEI. V shed 4 bases and J shed 11 bases, with 9 bases lying between them. The CDR3 runs 11 residues.

The V and J genes are TRBV9 and TRBJ1-2, with a weak D call TRBD1 (6 bases). The CDR3 sequence is 11 residues long. V lost 7 bases, J lost 3 bases, and 7 bases lay in between. Germline V gene data show CDR1 as SGDLS and CDR2 as YYNGEE. The CDR3 spells CASEGDYGYTF. Here the CDR3 DNA reads TGTGCCAGCGAGGGGGACTATGGCTACACCTTC.

This chain links TRBV3-1 (or the pseudogene TRBV3-2) with TRBJ2-7, with D possibly TRBD1 on 6 matching bases. Trimming took 2 bases from V and 5 from J, leaving 10 bases between them. The CDR3 runs to 13 residues. The germline V gene has CDR1 LGHDT and CDR2 YNNKEL (reference sequence). The CDR3 region is CASSQSGANEQYF. For the CDR3, the DNA is TGTGCCAGCAGCCAATCAGGGGCCAACGAGCAGTACTTC.

The chain employs TRBV3-1 (or the pseudogene TRBV3-2) and TRBJ2-1; 7 bases are shared with TRBD2. The CDR3 contains 16 residues. CDR1 LGHDT and CDR2 YNNKEL come from the germline V gene (reference sequence). The trim removed 4 bases at V and 5 bases at J, leaving 11 bases unmatched. CDR3 protein: CASSRAWGGSNNEQFF. CDR3 coding DNA: TGTGCCAGCAGCCGCGCCTGGGGGGGATCAAACAATGAGCAGTTCTTC.

The J gene is TRBJ2-6, the V gene TRBV2, with D possibly matching TRBD1 (6 bases). Germline V CDR1 and CDR2: SNHLY, FYNNEI. V was shortened by 5 bases and J by 2 bases, with 13 bases between the two germline ends. The CDR3 runs 16 residues. The CDR3, as DNA: TGTGCCAGCAGTAACCCGACAGGACCTGGGGCCAACGTCCTGACTTTC. Its translation: CASSNPTGPGANVLTF.